These 18 T cell receptor beta chains were all obtained from the same sample, sequenced in a study of blood T cell repertoires in COVID-19. Only in-frame clones appear in the TCRdb table, and some are missing; sequencing was by immunoSEQ multiplex PCR. This table holds about 240,000 clones, roughly 82% found once. What was sequenced was peripheral blood. Receptors were obtained from a woman in her seventies with acute or convalescent COVID-19.

This rearrangement joins TRBV7-2 to TRBJ2-3, with D possibly being TRBD1 (5 bases). The CDR3 sequence is 16 residues long. V shed 5 bases and J shed 3 bases, with 18 bases lying between them. Germline CDR1 SGHTA, CDR2 FQGNSA. Here the CDR3 DNA reads TGTGCCAGCAGCGCTGGCTTGGGCAGGGCGACAGATACGCAGTATTTT. This encodes CASSAGLGRATDTQYF.

J is TRBJ1-2 and V is TRBV10-2; TRBD1 agrees at 10 bases. Germline assignment: CDR1 WSHSY and CDR2 SAAADI. The CDR3 runs 16 residues. Unmatched junction bases numbered 11, after V lost 8 bases and J lost 2 bases. The CDR3 DNA reads TGCGCCAGCTTGACAGGGGGCGCGGGGCTGAACTATGGCTACACCTTC. Translation: CASLTGGAGLNYGYTF.

The J gene is TRBJ2-5, the V gene TRBV10-1; perhaps TRBD2 as D (5 bases). Trimming shortened V by 3 bases and J by 2 bases, and 7 bases separated the two germline ends. The V gene's germline CDR1 is WNHNN and CDR2 SYGVQD (reference sequence). The CDR3 runs 13 residues. The CDR3 sequence is CASSESGQETQYF. CDR3 DNA sequence: TGCGCCAGCAGTGAATCGGGGCAAGAGACCCAGTACTTC.

The chain employs TRBV9 and TRBJ2-2; weak D call: TRBD2 (6 bases). The CDR3 has 15 amino acids. Trimming pared 4 bases from V and 2 bases from J, leaving 12 bases between. Germline CDR1 and CDR2: SGDLS and YYNGEE. CDR3 loop: CASSLTGLNTGELFF. As DNA, the CDR3 is TGTGCCAGCAGCCTCACGGGACTCAACACCGGGGAGCTGTTTTTT.

The chain recombines TRBV6-5 with TRBJ2-1, with 7 bases fitting TRBD1. V lost 5 bases to trimming and J lost 6 bases; unmatched junction nucleotides: 7. This CDR3 comprises 14 residues. Germline V lookup: CDR1 MNHEY, CDR2 SVGAGI. The CDR3 region is CASSPTNRGNEQFF. The DNA for the CDR3 is TGTGCCAGCAGTCCGACGAACAGGGGCAATGAGCAGTTCTTC.

Only a few counts were recorded for this clone. J is TRBJ1-4 and V is TRBV21-1. TRBV21-1 is classified as a pseudogene. The CDR3 runs 15 residues. In nucleotides, the CDR3 is TGTGCCAGCAGAGGTCTCGGGGTGGCCCATGAAAAACTGTTTTTT. Residues: CASRGLGVAHEKLFF.

The chain employs TRBV23-1 and TRBJ2-7; 7 nucleotides align to TRBD1. TRBV23-1 is assigned to the ORF class and has an uncertain function. The V and J ends lost 4 bases and 3 bases, in that order; junction bases with no gene match: 6. This CDR3 comprises 14 residues. The CDR3 coding sequence is TGCGCCAGCAGTCCGACAGGGCCCCTCTACGAGCAGTACTTC. Protein sequence: CASSPTGPLYEQYF.

The chain carries TRBV18 and TRBJ1-2; TRBD1 might be the D (5 bases). This CDR3 region has 13 residues. Germline lookup yields CDR1 KGHSH and CDR2 LQKENI. Trimming cost V 4 bases and J 4 bases, with 10 bases left between them. The CDR3 DNA reads TGTGCCAGCTCACATGACAGACCCTATGGCTACACCTTC. It yields the protein CASSHDRPYGYTF.

The chain is built from TRBV5-4 and TRBJ2-5, with 10 bases fitting TRBD2. The CDR3 consists of 14 residues. V shed 2 bases, J shed 5 bases, and the junction held 3 bases outside the gene matches. Germline CDR1 and CDR2: SGHNT and YYREEE (reference sequence). The CDR3 reads CASSFSGGRETQYF. CDR3 bases: TGTGCCAGCAGCTTTAGCGGGGGGAGGGAGACCCAGTACTTC.

The chain uses TRBV6-5 and TRBJ2-3, with 8 bases fitting TRBD1. Germline V lookup: CDR1 MNHEY, CDR2 SVGAGI. With V trimmed by 4 bases and J by 1 base, 4 bases remained unmatched. The CDR3 is 15 residues long. CDR3 sequence reads: CASSSQGVGTDTQYF. CDR3 DNA: TGTGCCAGCAGTTCACAGGGGGTTGGCACAGATACGCAGTATTTT.

This clone was seen a few times. The chain uses TRBV12-3 or TRBV12-4 and TRBJ1-2, with a tentative D call TRBD1 (5 bases). Trimming took off 11 bases at V and 8 bases at J, with 18 bases between the two ends. This CDR3 spans 12 amino acids. CDR3 sequence (DNA): TGTGCCGGGTCCAACGCAGGGTACGGCTACACCTTC. Translating gives CAGSNAGYGYTF.

The chain recombines TRBV11-2 with TRBJ1-2; TRBD1 matches 10 bases. Germline assignment: CDR1 SGHAT and CDR2 FQNNGV. V dropped 5 bases and J dropped 3; count of bases not matched to a gene: 3. The CDR3 consists of 14 residues. CDR3 nucleotide sequence: TGTGCCAGCAGCCCGGACAGGGGGGACTATGGCTACACCTTC. Protein: CASSPDRGDYGYTF.

The chain has TRBV5-1 and TRBJ1-6; possible D gene TRBD1, 6 bases. The CDR3 consists of 15 residues. CDR1 and CDR2 from the germline V gene are SGHRS and YFSETQ. Trimming stripped 0 bases from V and 6 bases from J, with 10 bases between. Here the CDR3 reads CASSLGQEGNSPLHF. The CDR3 nucleotides read TGCGCCAGCAGCTTGGGACAGGAAGGTAATTCACCCCTCCACTTT. Based on the CDR3 plus reference TRBV5-1 and TRBJ1-6, the full variable domain is KAGVTQTPRYLIKTRGQQVTLSCSPISGHRSVSWYQQTPGQGLQFLFEYFSETQRNKGNFPGRFSGRQFSNSRSEMNVSTLELGDSALYLCASSLGQEGNSPLHFGNGTRLTVT.

This chain uses TRBV10-1 with TRBJ1-5; 8 bases line up with TRBD1. Germline CDR1 is WNHNN and CDR2 is SYGVQD (reference sequence). The CDR3 runs to 14 residues. The J segment lost 4 bases and the V segment lost 7 bases, leaving 6 bases of the junction unmatched. The CDR3 nucleotides are TGCGCCAGCATACAGGGGGATGGTAATCAGCCCCAGCATTTT. Its translation: CASIQGDGNQPQHF.

The CDR3 reads CASSLIILTGVHEQYF. The CDR3 nucleotides are TGTGCCAGCAGCTTGATCATCCTGACAGGGGTCCACGAGCAGTACTTC. The chain joins TRBV7-9 to TRBJ2-7; 8 positions agree with TRBD1. Germline CDR1 is SEHNR and CDR2 is FQNEAQ (reference sequence). This CDR3 spans 16 amino acids. V lost 3 bases and J lost 5; bases outside the gene matches: 12.

V and J are TRBV3-1 (or the pseudogene TRBV3-2) and TRBJ1-3; D gene uncertain. This CDR3 comprises 14 residues. V shed 1 base and J shed 0 bases, with 4 bases lying between them. Germline V gene lookup returns CDR1 LGHDT and CDR2 YNNKEL (reference sequence). This CDR3 reads CASSQVSSGNTIYF. The CDR3 region has the DNA TGTGCCAGCAGCCAAGTGAGCTCTGGAAACACCATATATTTT.

CDR3 sequence: CASSLGPLAGSVEQFF. The CDR3 DNA reads TGTGCCAGCAGCTTAGGACCACTAGCGGGAAGTGTTGAGCAGTTCTTC. This chain links TRBV7-2 with TRBJ2-1, with 10 bases identical to TRBD2. This CDR3 has 16 amino acids. CDR1 is SGHTA and CDR2 is FQGNSA in the germline V gene. V dropped 1 base and J dropped 9; count of bases not matched to a gene: 9.

The count of this clone is one. The chain links TRBV4-1 to TRBJ2-7; TRBD2 might be the D (7 bases). Trimming stripped 0 bases from V and 0 bases from J, with 27 bases between. Germline V CDR1 and CDR2: MGHRA, YSYEKL. CDR3 length: 21 residues. CDR3 coding DNA: TGCGCCAGCAGCCAAGATTTCCGACGAGGGGCTTCGGGGGGCGGCTCCTACGAGCAGTACTTC. It translates to CASSQDFRRGASGGGSYEQYF.